This TCR beta chain was observed in a study of spatial heterogeneity in lung cancer. About the study: Detected sequences consistently included more beta-chain ones than alpha-chain ones.

Looked up from germline, CDR1 is SQVTM and CDR2 is ANQGSEA. CDR3 length equals 15 residues. Trimming at V came to 1 base and at J to 3 bases, leaving 5 bases not matched to a gene. This clonotype was counted many times. TCRdb recomputed calls from the 5' RACE reads with MiXCR, one row per CDR3 protein. This table has roughly 25,000 distinct CDR3 sequences, 6.5% to 8% appearing once. Time point: sample taken at primary tumor resection. The receptor's source is a male donor with early-stage non-small cell lung cancer. The chain joins TRBV29-1 to TRBJ2-3; 9 bases line up with TRBD2. The specimen was PBMCs, collected at surgery. The CDR3 region is CSVEGRGGSTDTQYF. The DNA for the CDR3 is TGCAGCGTTGAAGGGCGGGGGGGCAGTACAGATACGCAGTATTTT.